These 14 T cell receptor beta chains were all obtained from the same sample, sequenced in a study of T cells in Graves' hyperthyroidism and ophthalmopathy. RNA transcripts provided the source from which TCR beta CDR3 regions were amplified. Carried out on the TCR CDR3, a first-round RT-PCR used the HTBI primer set. TCRdb re-derived calls from the multiplex PCR reads in MiXCR, one entry per CDR3 protein. The table shows approximately 400,000 distinct CDR3 sequences, with approximately 17% occurring only once. Sequencing was performed on blood. The receptors come from a man between 18 and 35 years old with Graves' ophthalmopathy.

This clonotype was recorded a few times. The chain employs TRBV7-8 and TRBJ1-2; D gene uncertain. Germline V gene data show CDR1 as SGHVS and CDR2 as FQNEAQ. The CDR3 is 12 residues long. V was shortened by 5 bases and J by 2 bases, with 6 bases between the two germline ends. In nucleotides, the CDR3 is TGTGCCAGCAGCGAGATAAACTATGGCTACACCTTC. Its protein is CASSEINYGYTF.

Concerning this clonotype itself: Germline is not matched at one junction end, which may reflect a read error. V is TRBV27 and J is TRBJ1-1, with D possibly being TRBD1 (5 bases). The CDR3 extends over 13 amino acids. From germline, CDR1 is MNHEY and CDR2 SMNVEV (reference sequence). In nucleotides, the CDR3 is TGTGCCAGCAGTAGGGAGGGGAACGCTGAAGCTTTCTTT. Amino acids: CASSREGNAEAFF.

The rearrangement joins TRBV7-3 to TRBJ2-2; tentatively, D is TRBD1 (5 bases). Germline loops: CDR1 SGHTA, CDR2 FQGTGA. CDR3 length: 15 residues. The germline V and J ends were trimmed by 5 bases and 7 bases, with 17 bases remaining between them. CDR3 amino acids: CASSRYTSGNGELFF. In DNA, the CDR3 is TGTGCCAGCAGCCGGTATACCTCAGGGAACGGGGAGCTGTTTTTT.

The gene calls are TRBV18 and TRBJ2-2; no definite D call. The CDR3 sequence is 15 residues long. Trimming shortened V by 1 base and J by 7 bases, and 13 bases separated the two germline ends. Looked up from germline, CDR1 is KGHSH and CDR2 is LQKENI. The CDR3 DNA reads as TGTGCCAGCTCACCACTACCTGGACGCGGCGGGGAGCTGTTTTTT. Amino acids: CASSPLPGRGGELFF.

Ten or more counts support this clonotype. The rearrangement joins TRBV11-2 to TRBJ1-3; D ambiguous. Germline V lookup: CDR1 SGHAT, CDR2 FQNNGV. There are 14 residues in the CDR3. With 7 bases removed from V and 3 bases from J, the gap between germline ends came to 13 bases. The CDR3 sequence: CASTWQVGGNTIYF. The CDR3, as DNA: TGTGCCAGCACCTGGCAGGTCGGTGGAAACACCATATATTTT.

This clonotype was seen only a few times. The V and J genes are TRBV5-4 and TRBJ1-1; no definite D call. V gave up 1 base and J gave up 1 base, with 11 bases separating them. The CDR3 is 15 amino acids. Germline V gives CDR1 SGHNT, CDR2 YYREEE (reference sequence). The CDR3 protein is CASSLLTDQNTEAFF. The CDR3 region has the DNA TGTGCCAGCAGCTTGCTGACGGATCAGAACACTGAAGCTTTCTTT. Supplemented by reference TRBV5-4 and TRBJ1-1, the full variable domain reads ETGVTQSPTHLIKTRGQQVTLRCSSQSGHNTVSWYQQALGQGPQFIFQYYREEENGRGNFPPRFSGLQFPNYSSELNVNALELDDSALYLCASSLLTDQNTEAFFGQGTRLTVV.

This clonotype has ten or more counts. CDR3 region: CASSQGSGAKNSPLHF. The CDR3 DNA follows: TGTGCCAGCAGCCAAGGATCCGGGGCAAAAAATTCACCCCTCCACTTT. The genes are TRBV3-1 and TRBJ1-6; D may be TRBD1 (5 bases). Germline CDR1 LGHDT, CDR2 YNNKEL (reference sequence). The CDR3 spans 16 residues. Trimming took off 1 base at V and 7 bases at J, with 14 bases between the two ends.

This clonotype occurred a few times. The chain couples TRBV7-2 to TRBJ2-7; D gene unclear. V lost 5 bases, J lost 3 bases, and 17 bases lay in between. CDR3 size: 15 residues. The V gene's germline CDR1 is SGHTA and CDR2 FQGNSA. CDR3 region: CASSRTRDLGYEQYF. CDR3 coding DNA: TGTGCCAGCAGCCGCACAAGGGATTTGGGCTACGAGCAGTACTTC.

This clonotype was detected only a few times. The CDR3 sequence: CASTRDSFYGYTF. DNA of the CDR3: TGTGCCAGCACCCGGGACAGCTTCTATGGCTACACCTTC. V and J are TRBV6-1 and TRBJ1-2, with 7 bases matching TRBD1. The CDR3 has 13 amino acids. Germline V CDR1 and CDR2: MNHNS, SASEGT. J lost 4 bases, V lost 7 bases, and 6 bases had no gene match.

At least ten counts were recorded for this clonotype. V is TRBV3-1 and J is TRBJ1-1; D may be TRBD1 (5 bases). V lost 4 bases to trimming and J lost 0 bases, with 15 bases between them. Germline V gene data show CDR1 as LGHDT and CDR2 as YNNKEL (reference sequence). The CDR3 runs 16 residues. The CDR3 loop is CASSRAAGIMNTEAFF. In DNA, the CDR3 is TGTGCCAGCAGCCGCGCCGCAGGGATCATGAACACTGAAGCTTTCTTT.

This clonotype was seen repeatedly, ten times or more. This chain links TRBV10-3 with TRBJ2-1, with 9 bases that match TRBD2. The CDR3 covers 18 residues. After removal of 2 bases from V and 8 bases from J, the junction contained 16 bases not matched to a gene. Germline assignment: CDR1 ENHRY and CDR2 SYGVKD. This chain's CDR3 is CAISETQGSRGGRDEQFF. The CDR3 DNA follows: TGTGCCATCAGTGAGACCCAGGGGTCGCGGGGGGGCCGGGATGAGCAGTTCTTC.

This clonotype has a count of ten or more. The chain couples TRBV28 to TRBJ2-7, with TRBD2 matching over 9 bases. Germline values: CDR1 MDHEN, CDR2 SYDVKM. V lost 6 bases to trimming and J lost 6 bases; unmatched junction nucleotides: 9. The CDR3 consists of 14 residues. CDR3 coding DNA: TGTGCCAGCAGAATTACCGGGACTAGCACCGAGCAGTACTTC. Amino acid sequence: CASRITGTSTEQYF.

This clonotype was counted ten times or more. V is TRBV5-1 and J is TRBJ2-7; TRBD2 might be the D (6 bases). Germline V gene data show CDR1 as SGHRS and CDR2 as YFSETQ. Deletions cut 0 bases from V and 2 bases from J, with 12 bases between. This CDR3 is built from 15 residues. The CDR3 loop reads CASSLGGEMAYEQYF. CDR3 nucleotides: TGCGCCAGCAGCTTGGGGGGGGAGATGGCCTACGAGCAGTACTTC.

This clonotype was observed a few times. The chain carries TRBV7-2 and TRBJ2-4; 8 bases match TRBD1. With 2 bases clipped from V and 7 bases from J, the junction kept 4 bases outside the gene matches. This CDR3 has 14 residues. The germline V gene encodes CDR1 SGHTA and CDR2 FQGNSA. In nucleotides, the CDR3 is TGTGCCAGCAGCTTAAGCAGACAGGGGAACATTCAGTACTTC. This gives the protein CASSLSRQGNIQYF.